Described below is a single T cell receptor (beta chain) sequence and its context. Many counts were recorded for this clonotype. Its antigen remains unidentified. There are no base qualities to consult, and no much larger clone falls within one base. Genomic DNA was extracted from bulk tumor tissue and used as the TCR template, and approximately 650 ng gDNA was amplified per sample. During surgery, multiple biopsies were taken from each primary tumor and placed as far apart as possible within the tumor mass. The study cohort was described as untreated, and patients were newly diagnosed NSCLC cases undergoing curative surgery. The donor group was made up of about 15 newly diagnosed non-small cell lung cancer patients undergoing surgery with curative intent. Two independent pathologists examined the resected tumor masses. Only high-quality DNA and RNA samples were carried forward to sequencing. This sample stems from a study of immune heterogeneity within non-small cell lung tumors (dated by TCRdb to 2017 to 2018). Background for the entire study: By histology, the tumors included around eleven non-squamous carcinomas, several squamous cell carcinomas and 1 tumor not otherwise specified. To look at intratumoral immune heterogeneity, the study ran whole-exome sequencing, RNA-seq and TCR beta repertoire sequencing on several spatially distinct regions taken from every NSCLC tumor. TCR repertoire analysis included about 57 tumor loci from 15 patients, whereas transcriptome data included only about 45 loci from 11 to 12 patients. For mutant peptides 8 to 11 amino acids long, netMHCpan-3.0 predicted neoantigen binding to the HLA alleles of each patient.

From its cysteine to its phenylalanine, the CDR3 spans 15 amino acids. The sequence is cut down to CDR3 DNA, 45 bases in frame from base 1. The germline V gene gives CDR1 as SGHNT and CDR2 as YENEEA. V is pared back by 1 base and J by 4 bases, with 11 bases lying between the germline termini. What the study reported, not specific to this receptor: Within a given patient, the same dominant CDR3B clonotypes showed up repeatedly across loci, although different tumor locations also carried unique high-frequency clones. High-frequency TCR beta clonotypes were found to be largely distinct between individual patients. A statistically significant but moderate positive correlation (R around 0.35) was observed between local T-cell repertoire clonality and local tumor mutational burden.

A multiplex PCR system amplified the TCR beta CDR3 region, with a first 10-cycle round using 32 V-gene forward and 13 J-gene reverse primers. The first PCR round was done with a QIAGEN Multiplex PCR Kit, and the primer sequences were filed in Chinese patent CN105087789A. Illumina universal primers were added in a second PCR round performed with the Phusion High-Fidelity PCR Kit. The TCR libraries underwent paired-end sequencing with a read length of 151 bp on the Illumina HiSeq X Ten platform. The source study handled its data this way. Reads without multiplex PCR primers were removed using Cutadapt, read pairs were merged using PEAR, and CDR3 regions were called using MiXCR with default settings. Shannon entropy measured repertoire diversity, and clonality was calculated as one minus the Shannon entropy divided by the ln of the count of productive unique sequences. Clonotypes at a frequency of at least 0.5% were defined as dominant or high-frequency T-cell clones. Starting from the raw public reads, TCRdb applied fastp trimming at Q25, assembled clones with MiXCR and retained in-frame beta chains. Identical CDR3 proteins give one entry, which carries the most common genes and DNA. TCRdb's processing, not the authors', yielded these V and J calls. This sample is represented by roughly 13,000 distinct CDR3 sequences; 20% to 25% of them were singletons. In total, the top ten clones hold around an eighth of the sample.

The sequence derives from a man aged 45-65 years with non-small cell lung cancer. The rearrangement combines TRBV11-3 with TRBJ2-1, with the D gene too uncertain to name. Material: lung tumor tissue. The CDR3 protein sequence reads: CASSLGFTEYNEQFF. The nucleotides read TGTGCCAGCAGCTTAGGGTTCACAGAGTACAATGAGCAGTTCTTC.